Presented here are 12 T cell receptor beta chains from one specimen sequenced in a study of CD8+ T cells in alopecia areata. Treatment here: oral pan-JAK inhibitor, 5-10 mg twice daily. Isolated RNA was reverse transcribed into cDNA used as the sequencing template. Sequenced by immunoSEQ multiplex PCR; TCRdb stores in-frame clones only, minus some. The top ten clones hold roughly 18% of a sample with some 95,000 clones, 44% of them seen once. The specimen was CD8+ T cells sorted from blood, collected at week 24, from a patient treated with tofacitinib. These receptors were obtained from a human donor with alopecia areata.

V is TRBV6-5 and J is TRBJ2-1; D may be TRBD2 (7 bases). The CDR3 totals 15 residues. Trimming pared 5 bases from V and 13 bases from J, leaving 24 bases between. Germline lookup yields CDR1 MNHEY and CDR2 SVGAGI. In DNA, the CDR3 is TGTGCCAGCAGTCCGGGGGCGCCCCCGGGACTACCCCAGTTCTTC. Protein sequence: CASSPGAPPGLPQFF.

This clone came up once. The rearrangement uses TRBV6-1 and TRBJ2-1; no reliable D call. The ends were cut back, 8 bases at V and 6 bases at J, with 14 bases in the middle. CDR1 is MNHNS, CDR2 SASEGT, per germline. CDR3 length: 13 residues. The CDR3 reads CASGLNEANEQFF. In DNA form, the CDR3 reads TGTGCCAGCGGTCTCAATGAAGCCAATGAGCAGTTCTTC.

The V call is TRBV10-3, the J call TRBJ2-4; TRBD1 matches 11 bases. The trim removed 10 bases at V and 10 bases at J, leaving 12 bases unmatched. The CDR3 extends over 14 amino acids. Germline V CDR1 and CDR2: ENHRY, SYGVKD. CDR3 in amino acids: CATEGQGVDRIQYF. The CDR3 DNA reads TGTGCCACCGAGGGACAGGGGGTTGATCGGATTCAGTACTTC.

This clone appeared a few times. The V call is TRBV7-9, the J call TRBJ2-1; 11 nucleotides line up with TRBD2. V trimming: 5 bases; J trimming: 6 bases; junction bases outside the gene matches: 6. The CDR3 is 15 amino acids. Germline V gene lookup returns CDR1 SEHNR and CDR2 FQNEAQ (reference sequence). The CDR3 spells CASSELAGESNEQFF. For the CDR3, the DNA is TGTGCCAGCAGCGAACTAGCGGGAGAATCCAATGAGCAGTTCTTC. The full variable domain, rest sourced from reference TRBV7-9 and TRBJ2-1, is DTGVSQNPRHKITKRGQNVTFRCDPISEHNRLYWYRQTLGQGPEFLTYFQNEAQLEKSRLLSDRFSAERPKGSFSTLEIQRTEQGDSAMYLCASSELAGESNEQFFGPGTRLTVL.

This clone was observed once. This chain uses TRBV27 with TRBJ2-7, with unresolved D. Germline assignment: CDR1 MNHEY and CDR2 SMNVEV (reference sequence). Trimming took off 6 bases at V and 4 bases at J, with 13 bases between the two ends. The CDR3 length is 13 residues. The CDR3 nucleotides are TGTGCCAGCAGGAAGGGTCCTGGGTACGAGCAGTACTTC. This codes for CASRKGPGYEQYF.

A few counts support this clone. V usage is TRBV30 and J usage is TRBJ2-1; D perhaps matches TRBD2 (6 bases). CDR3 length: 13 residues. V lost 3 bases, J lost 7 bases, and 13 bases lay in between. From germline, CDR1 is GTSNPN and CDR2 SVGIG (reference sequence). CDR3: CAWSGSRSNEQFF. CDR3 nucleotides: TGTGCCTGGAGCGGGAGCCGGTCGAATGAGCAGTTCTTC.

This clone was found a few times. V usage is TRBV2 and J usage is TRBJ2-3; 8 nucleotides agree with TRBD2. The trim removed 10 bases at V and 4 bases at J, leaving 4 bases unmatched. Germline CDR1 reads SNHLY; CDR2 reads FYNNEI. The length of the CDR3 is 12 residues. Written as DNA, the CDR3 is TGTGCCACCGGACTAGCCCCAGATACGCAGTATTTT. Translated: CATGLAPDTQYF.

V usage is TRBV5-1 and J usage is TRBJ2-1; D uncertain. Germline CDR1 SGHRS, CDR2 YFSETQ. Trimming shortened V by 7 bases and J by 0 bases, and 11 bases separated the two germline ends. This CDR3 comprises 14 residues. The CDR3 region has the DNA TGCGCCAGCGGTTTATCGGGCTCCTACAATGAGCAGTTCTTC. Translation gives CASGLSGSYNEQFF.

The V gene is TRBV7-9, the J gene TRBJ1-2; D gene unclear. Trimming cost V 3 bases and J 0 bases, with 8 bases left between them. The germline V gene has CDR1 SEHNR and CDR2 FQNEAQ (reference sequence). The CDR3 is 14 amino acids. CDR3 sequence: CASSLAHTNYGYTF. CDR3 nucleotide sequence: TGTGCCAGCAGCTTGGCACATACTAACTATGGCTACACCTTC.

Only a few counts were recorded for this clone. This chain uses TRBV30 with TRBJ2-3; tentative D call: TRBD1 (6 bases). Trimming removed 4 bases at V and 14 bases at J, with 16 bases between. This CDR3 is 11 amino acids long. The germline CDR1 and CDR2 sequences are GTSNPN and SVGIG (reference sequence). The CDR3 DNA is TGTGCCTGGAAAGGGGGACGAAGACTGTATTTT. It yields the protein CAWKGGRRLYF.

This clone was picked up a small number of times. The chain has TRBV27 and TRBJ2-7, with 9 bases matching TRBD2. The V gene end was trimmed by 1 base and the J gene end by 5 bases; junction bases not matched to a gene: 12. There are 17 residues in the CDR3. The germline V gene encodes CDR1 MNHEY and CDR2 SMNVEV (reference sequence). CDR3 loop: CASSLWAGGQPRDEQYF. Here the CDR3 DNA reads TGTGCCAGCAGTTTATGGGCGGGAGGGCAGCCAAGGGACGAGCAGTACTTC.

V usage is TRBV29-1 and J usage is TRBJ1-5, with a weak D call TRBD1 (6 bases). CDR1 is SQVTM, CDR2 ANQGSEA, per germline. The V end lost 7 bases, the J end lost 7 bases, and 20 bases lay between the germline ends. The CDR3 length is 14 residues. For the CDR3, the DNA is TGCAGCGCCTCGGACAGAATTTCTCGCCAGCCCCAGCATTTT. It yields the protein CSASDRISRQPQHF.